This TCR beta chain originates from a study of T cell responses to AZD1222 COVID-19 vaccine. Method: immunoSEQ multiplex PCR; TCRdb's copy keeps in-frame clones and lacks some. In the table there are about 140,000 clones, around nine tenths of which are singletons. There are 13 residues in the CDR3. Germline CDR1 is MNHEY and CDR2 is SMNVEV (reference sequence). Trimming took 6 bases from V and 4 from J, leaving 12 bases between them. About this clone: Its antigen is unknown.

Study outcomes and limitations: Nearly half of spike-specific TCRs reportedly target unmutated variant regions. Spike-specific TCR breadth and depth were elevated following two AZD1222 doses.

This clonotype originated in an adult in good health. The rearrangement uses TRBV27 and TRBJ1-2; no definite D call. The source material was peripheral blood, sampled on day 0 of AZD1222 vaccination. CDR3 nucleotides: TGTGCCAGCAGAAGTCCGGGCCTCTATGGCTACACCTTC. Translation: CASRSPGLYGYTF.